Shown below are 14 T cell receptor beta chains from a single sample sequenced in a study of OX40 agonist ivuxolimab in advanced cancers. Library construction relied on the immunoSEQ multiplex PCR assay. The source is immuneACCESS, and TCRdb retained only in-frame sequences with V and J called. Part of the clones is not carried over; for the studies checked, unresolved V genes explain less than half of this, and the remainder is unexplained. For this sample the table gives about 67,000 clones, of which roughly four fifths were detected only once. Roughly 5.8% of the sample is in the top ten clones. Specimen: CD4+ or CD8+ T cells sorted from blood, collected in a trial of the OX40 agonist ivuxolimab. The receptors shown here come from an adult with an advanced solid tumor such as melanoma, head and neck, liver or kidney cancer.

The CDR3 sequence: CASSFDRESGYTF. The CDR3, as DNA: TGTGCCAGCAGCTTCGACAGGGAGTCTGGCTACACCTTC. This rearrangement joins TRBV11-1 to TRBJ1-2; 7 bases are shared with TRBD1. V was pared by 3 bases and J by 7 bases, with 5 bases of the junction left unmatched. The CDR3 is made up of 13 amino acids. The V gene's germline CDR1 is SGHAT and CDR2 FQDESV (reference sequence).

The V call is TRBV18, the J call TRBJ1-1; D gene ambiguous. Deletions cut 3 bases from V and 2 bases from J, with 7 bases between. The length of the CDR3 is 13 residues. CDR1 KGHSH and CDR2 LQKENI come from the germline V gene. The CDR3 protein is CASSPDVNTEAFF. DNA of the CDR3: TGTGCCAGCTCACCCGATGTTAACACTGAAGCTTTCTTT.

This chain joins TRBV11-1 and TRBJ2-7; TRBD1 matches at 7 bases. The CDR3 is 12 amino acids. Germline values: CDR1 SGHAT, CDR2 FQDESV (reference sequence). J was trimmed by 6 bases and V by 4 bases; bases with no gene match: 3. CDR3 in amino acids: CASSSQGPEQYF. The DNA of the CDR3 is TGTGCCAGCAGCTCACAGGGGCCCGAGCAGTACTTC. The entire variable domain, with the rest obtained from reference TRBV11-1 and TRBJ2-7, is as follows: EAEVAQSPRYKITEKSQAVAFWCDPISGHATLYWYRQILGQGPELLVQFQDESVVDDSQLPKDRFSAERLKGVDSTLKIQPAELGDSAMYLCASSSQGPEQYFGPGTRLTVT.

The V gene is TRBV6-1, the J gene TRBJ2-7; D is perhaps TRBD1 or TRBD2 (5 bases each). CDR1 is MNHNS and CDR2 is SASEGT in the germline V gene. V was shortened by 3 bases and J by 6 bases, with 12 bases between the two germline ends. The CDR3 is 13 amino acids. The DNA for the CDR3 is TGTGCCAGCAGTGAGGCAGGGAGTTTCGAGCAGTACGTC. Its protein product is CASSEAGSFEQYV.

The genes are TRBV6-5 and TRBJ2-2; possible D gene TRBD1, 6 bases. The length of the CDR3 is 15 residues. The V gene's germline CDR1 is MNHEY and CDR2 SVGAGI. Trimming cost V 2 bases and J 7 bases, with 14 bases left between them. The CDR3, as DNA: TGTGCCAGCAGTTACAGGGCAGGGGTCGGCGGGGAGCTGTTTTTT. It encodes CASSYRAGVGGELFF.

The genes are TRBV11-3 and TRBJ2-1, with TRBD2 matching 10 bases. Trimming cost V 5 bases and J 2 bases; bases outside gene matches: 15. Germline values: CDR1 SGHNT, CDR2 YENEEA. The length of the CDR3 is 19 residues. For the CDR3, the DNA is TGTGCCAGCAGCCCCAGACTAGCGGGTCTTCCGGATACCTACAATGAGCAGTTCTTC. Amino acid sequence: CASSPRLAGLPDTYNEQFF. The full variable domain, with the rest looked up from reference TRBV11-3 and TRBJ2-1, is EAGVVQSPRYKIIEKKQPVAFWCNPISGHNTLYWYLQNLGQGPELLIRYENEEAVDDSQLPKDRFSAERLKGVDSTLKIQPAELGDSAVYLCASSPRLAGLPDTYNEQFFGPGTRLTVL.

This clone was picked up one time. The genes are TRBV19 and TRBJ2-7; 7 bases agree with TRBD2. Germline V lookup: CDR1 LNHDA, CDR2 SQIVND (reference sequence). After removal of 3 bases from V and 3 bases from J, the junction contained 8 bases not matched to a gene. The CDR3 runs to 15 residues. CDR3 nucleotides: TGTGCCAGTAGTATGAGCGGGGCCATGTTCTACGAGCAGTACTTC. Its protein is CASSMSGAMFYEQYF.

The chain joins TRBV10-3 to TRBJ2-6, with unresolved D. There are 14 residues in the CDR3. The V end was cut by 3 bases, the J end by 2 bases, with 5 bases between. The germline V gene encodes CDR1 ENHRY and CDR2 SYGVKD. CDR3 amino acids: CAISDGPGANVLTF. The CDR3 DNA reads as TGTGCCATCAGTGACGGTCCTGGGGCCAACGTCCTGACTTTC.

This clone was observed a single time. The rearrangement uses TRBV28 and TRBJ1-5; tentative D call: TRBD1 (6 bases). Germline loops: CDR1 MDHEN, CDR2 SYDVKM. This CDR3 has 18 residues. V lost 3 bases to trimming and J lost 4 bases, with 22 bases between them. Written as DNA, the CDR3 is TGTGCCAGCAGTTTGTTTACGGACAGAGGGGTCTCAAATCAGCCCCAGCATTTT. Its protein is CASSLFTDRGVSNQPQHF.

The chain has TRBV28 and TRBJ1-4; D not certain. Germline loops: CDR1 MDHEN, CDR2 SYDVKM. V was shortened by 4 bases and J by 4 bases, with 10 bases between the two germline ends. The CDR3 totals 14 residues. The CDR3 here is CASSSRSLNEKLFF. CDR3 sequence (DNA): TGTGCCAGCAGTTCCAGATCCCTTAATGAAAAACTGTTTTTT.

The rearrangement uses TRBV18 and TRBJ1-4; D is uncertain. V lost 1 base to trimming and J lost 8 bases, with 14 bases between them. In germline, CDR1 is KGHSH, CDR2 LQKENI. The CDR3 spans 15 residues. CDR3 region: CASSPRPGAQEKLFF. CDR3 nucleotides: TGTGCCAGCTCACCACGACCGGGAGCCCAGGAAAAACTGTTTTTT.

This chain joins TRBV9 and TRBJ1-1; D unresolved. Trimming took 0 bases from V and 3 from J, leaving 15 bases between them. The CDR3 consists of 16 residues. Germline V lookup: CDR1 SGDLS, CDR2 YYNGEE. The CDR3 here is CASSVVPGLRDTEAFF. The CDR3 DNA reads TGTGCCAGCAGCGTAGTTCCAGGATTGAGGGACACTGAAGCTTTCTTT.

The chain joins TRBV4-3 to TRBJ2-1, with 7 bases aligning to TRBD1. The CDR3 loop spans 16 amino acids. From germline, CDR1 is LGHNA and CDR2 YSLEER. Germline trimming cut 0 bases from V and 5 bases from J; bases unmatched to any gene: 7. CDR3 nucleotides: TGCGCCAGCAGCCAAGAAGGGGGCCTTGGGGACAATGAGCAGTTCTTC. Residues: CASSQEGGLGDNEQFF.

V and J are TRBV19 and TRBJ2-3, with 9 nucleotides matching TRBD2. There are 15 residues in the CDR3. Trimming at V came to 8 bases and at J to 2 bases, leaving 8 bases not matched to a gene. Germline V gives CDR1 LNHDA, CDR2 SQIVND (reference sequence). The CDR3 coding sequence is TGTGCCAGTCACGTTAGCGGGGGCAACACAGATACGCAGTATTTT. Its protein is CASHVSGGNTDTQYF.